Presented here are 26 T cell receptor beta chains from one specimen sequenced in a study of T cell changes during pregnancy in multiple sclerosis. Repertoires were generated with immunoSEQ multiplex PCR, while TCRdb's copy carries only in-frame clones and drops some. Counted here are roughly 100,000 clones, 85% to 95% occurring once; the ten biggest clones make up approximately 1.6%. This material consisted of peripheral blood, taken after pregnancy. The receptors here all came from a female donor with multiple sclerosis, enrolled in a pregnancy study.

This chain connects TRBV19 to TRBJ1-1; TRBD1 matches 7 bases. The CDR3 is made up of 14 amino acids. The trim removed 3 bases at V and 1 base at J, leaving 2 bases unmatched. CDR1 LNHDA and CDR2 SQIVND come from the germline V gene (reference sequence). The CDR3 nucleotides read TGTGCCAGTAGTATTAAGGGGGCGAACACTGAAGCTTTCTTT. This gives the protein CASSIKGANTEAFF.

The chain links TRBV13 to TRBJ2-1, with 13 bases identical to TRBD2. The CDR3 spans 15 residues. The V segment lost 6 bases and the J segment 5 bases; nucleotides outside the gene matches: 4. Germline lookup yields CDR1 PRHDT and CDR2 FYEKMQ (reference sequence). As DNA, the CDR3 is TGTGCCAGCAGGGAGACTAGCGGGAGGCACAATGAGCAGTTCTTC. Protein sequence: CASRETSGRHNEQFF. Variable domain in full (rest from reference TRBV13 and TRBJ2-1): AAGVIQSPRHLIKEKRETATLKCYPIPRHDTVYWYQQGPGQDPQFLISFYEKMQSDKGSIPDRFSAQQFSDYHSELNMSSLELGDSALYFCASRETSGRHNEQFFGPGTRLTVL.

The chain joins TRBV7-8 to TRBJ1-5, with 8 bases matching TRBD1. V shed 3 bases, J shed 3 bases, and the junction held 4 bases outside the gene matches. This CDR3 is built from 15 residues. Germline CDR1 SGHVS, CDR2 FQNEAQ. For the CDR3, the DNA is TGTGCCAGCAGCTTGATGGACAGGGACAATCAGCCCCAGCATTTT. Protein product: CASSLMDRDNQPQHF.

This chain uses TRBV4-2 with TRBJ2-3; 9 nucleotides match TRBD2. J was trimmed by 3 bases and V by 0 bases; bases with no gene match: 1. This CDR3 contains 15 residues. Looked up from germline, CDR1 is LGHNA and CDR2 is YNFKEQ. The CDR3: CASSQDLAGTDTQYF. Written as DNA, the CDR3 is TGTGCCAGCAGCCAAGATCTAGCGGGGACAGATACGCAGTATTTT.

Only one count was recorded for this clone. The chain links TRBV28 to TRBJ1-2; 8 bases agree with TRBD1. Per the germline V gene, CDR1 is MDHEN and CDR2 is SYDVKM. V trimming: 6 bases; J trimming: 4 bases; junction bases outside the gene matches: 4. The CDR3 is 13 amino acids. Written as DNA, the CDR3 is TGTGCCAGCAGGGGGGACAGGATCTATGGCTACACCTTC. This encodes CASRGDRIYGYTF.

The V gene is TRBV28, the J gene TRBJ2-1; 12 nucleotides line up with TRBD2. Trimming cost V 7 bases and J 8 bases; bases outside gene matches: 21. The CDR3 has 19 residues. Germline V gives CDR1 MDHEN, CDR2 SYDVKM. This CDR3 reads CASTLIRLKTSGSLHEQFF. The CDR3 region has the DNA TGTGCCAGCACCCTGATCCGATTAAAGACTAGCGGGAGTTTGCATGAGCAGTTCTTC.

J is TRBJ1-2 and V is TRBV7-3; D possibly corresponds to TRBD1 (5 bases). V dropped 5 bases and J dropped 8 bases, with 15 bases sitting between them. This CDR3 spans 13 amino acids. Germline loops: CDR1 SGHTA, CDR2 FQGTGA. CDR3 region: CASSPQGGWGYTF. The CDR3 DNA reads TGTGCCAGCAGCCCCCAGGGAGGCTGGGGCTACACCTTC.

CDR3 sequence: CASKQGHSGANVLTF. CDR3 DNA sequence: TGTGCCAGTAAACAGGGACACTCTGGGGCCAACGTCCTGACTTTC. V and J are TRBV6-5 and TRBJ2-6, with D possibly being TRBD1 (6 bases). V was pared by 9 bases and J by 0 bases, with 12 bases between. The CDR3 loop spans 15 amino acids. The germline V gene encodes CDR1 MNHEY and CDR2 SVGAGI.

The chain combines TRBV28 with TRBJ2-7; 11 nucleotides line up with TRBD2. V dropped 6 bases and J dropped 5; count of bases not matched to a gene: 12. Germline V gene lookup returns CDR1 MDHEN and CDR2 SYDVKM. The CDR3 is 16 residues long. This chain's CDR3 is CASRDLAGGPFHEQYF. In nucleotides, the CDR3 is TGTGCCAGCAGGGATTTAGCGGGAGGGCCTTTCCACGAGCAGTACTTC.

The J gene is TRBJ2-7, the V gene TRBV5-6, with D unclear. The V end lost 4 bases, the J end lost 2 bases, and 10 bases lay between the germline ends. The CDR3 length is 13 residues. CDR1 and CDR2 from the germline V gene are SGHDT and YYEEEE. CDR3 loop: CASSPSRAYEQYF. In nucleotides, the CDR3 is TGTGCCAGCAGCCCTTCAAGAGCCTACGAGCAGTACTTC.

The V and J genes are TRBV19 and TRBJ1-2; no clear D gene. This CDR3 has 11 amino acids. CDR1 is LNHDA, CDR2 SQIVND, per germline (reference sequence). With 1 base removed from V and 7 bases from J, the gap between germline ends came to 4 bases. The CDR3 spells CASSIAGGYTF. CDR3 sequence (DNA): TGTGCCAGTAGTATAGCGGGTGGCTACACCTTC.

This chain connects TRBV19 to TRBJ1-2; 12 bases are a match to TRBD1. There are 15 residues in the CDR3. The germline V gene has CDR1 LNHDA and CDR2 SQIVND (reference sequence). V shed 9 bases, J shed 7 bases, and the junction held 12 bases outside the gene matches. The DNA of the CDR3 is TGTGCCAGCAACCCCGGGACAGGGGGCGAATCTGGCTACACCTTC. Protein sequence: CASNPGTGGESGYTF.

V gene TRBV7-9 combines with J gene TRBJ1-5; 7 nucleotides line up with TRBD1. CDR1 and CDR2 (germline): SEHNR, FQNEAQ (reference sequence). This CDR3 comprises 13 residues. Trimming cost V 5 bases and J 2 bases; bases outside gene matches: 0. Written as DNA, the CDR3 is TGTGCCAGCAGCGGGACAGGCAATCAGCCCCAGCATTTT. Translation gives CASSGTGNQPQHF.

V and J are TRBV7-6 and TRBJ1-4; TRBD1 matches at 7 bases. The V gene end was trimmed by 2 bases and the J gene end by 8 bases; junction bases not matched to a gene: 8. The CDR3 length is 15 residues. Germline CDR1 and CDR2: SGHVS and FNYEAQ. The CDR3 region has the DNA TGTGCCAGCAGCTTAAGGGCAGGGGGTAGGGAAAAACTGTTTTTT. Residues: CASSLRAGGREKLFF.

J is TRBJ2-5 and V is TRBV7-8; D is uncertain. Germline V gene lookup returns CDR1 SGHVS and CDR2 FQNEAQ. V was cut by 1 base and J by 5 bases, with 8 bases left in between. The CDR3 consists of 13 residues. The CDR3 DNA follows: TGTGCCAGCAGCTTAGTAGGAGTCGAGACCCAGTACTTC. Translation gives CASSLVGVETQYF.

CDR3 nucleotides: TGTGCCAGCACCAGGGGGAGAATGGCCGAGCAGTACTTC. It translates to CASTRGRMAEQYF. The genes are TRBV6-5 and TRBJ2-7, with TRBD1 matching over 7 bases. Germline CDR1 is MNHEY and CDR2 is SVGAGI. This CDR3 is built from 13 residues. The V segment lost 7 bases and the J segment 6 bases; nucleotides outside the gene matches: 9.

The J gene is TRBJ1-2, the V gene TRBV5-1; D perhaps matches TRBD1 (5 bases). The CDR3 consists of 14 residues. Germline CDR1 SGHRS, CDR2 YFSETQ. The V gene lost 1 base and the J gene lost 6 bases, with 13 bases spanning the gap. Written as DNA, the CDR3 is TGCGCCAGCAGCTTGAAGCGCCAGGGAAATGGCTACACCTTC. Amino acids: CASSLKRQGNGYTF.

The chain combines TRBV28 with TRBJ2-7; D may be TRBD1 (5 bases). This CDR3 is 14 amino acids long. The V gene's germline CDR1 is MDHEN and CDR2 SYDVKM. Trimming removed 6 bases at V and 5 bases at J, with 17 bases between. CDR3 protein: CASRPPKGVHEQYF. Here the CDR3 DNA reads TGTGCCAGCAGACCCCCCAAAGGGGTCCACGAGCAGTACTTC.

The chain combines TRBV5-1 with TRBJ1-1; the match to TRBD1 covers 7 bases. This CDR3 is 14 amino acids long. V was clipped by 0 bases and J by 5 bases; unmatched bases: 4. Germline V gene lookup returns CDR1 SGHRS and CDR2 YFSETQ. The CDR3 protein is CASSLARGETEAFF. CDR3 nucleotides: TGCGCCAGCAGCTTGGCCAGGGGGGAGACTGAAGCTTTCTTT.

The V and J genes are TRBV19 and TRBJ1-1; D remains ambiguous. This CDR3 is 12 amino acids long. CDR1 is LNHDA, CDR2 SQIVND, per germline (reference sequence). V shed 3 bases and J shed 7 bases, with 9 bases lying between them. CDR3 in DNA: TGTGCCAGTAGTATCCTGACGGGTGAAGCTTTCTTT. This translates into CASSILTGEAFF.

The chain combines TRBV19 with TRBJ2-2; 7 bases align to TRBD2. Unmatched junction bases numbered 9, after V lost 4 bases and J lost 4 bases. Germline V gene sequence: CDR1 LNHDA, CDR2 SQIVND (reference sequence). The CDR3 has 16 residues. CDR3 amino acids: CASSKVFGGGTGELFF. CDR3 DNA: TGTGCCAGTAGTAAAGTTTTTGGGGGGGGCACCGGGGAGCTGTTTTTT.

The V call is TRBV7-9, the J call TRBJ1-2; D not certain. The CDR3 sequence is 14 residues long. CDR1 is SEHNR, CDR2 FQNEAQ, per germline (reference sequence). With 5 bases removed from V and 6 bases from J, the gap between germline ends came to 16 bases. CDR3 bases: TGTGCCAGCAGCGGCGCGGGTTTCCTAGATGGCTACACCTTC. Residues: CASSGAGFLDGYTF.

J is TRBJ2-5 and V is TRBV4-1, with TRBD2 as a possible D gene (5 bases). The CDR3 spans 13 residues. The germline CDR1 and CDR2 sequences are MGHRA and YSYEKL. Trimming removed 1 base from V and 2 bases from J, with 5 bases in between. CDR3 loop: CASSQGGQETQYF. The CDR3 region has the DNA TGCGCCAGCAGCCAAGGAGGGCAAGAGACCCAGTACTTC.

Here the CDR3 DNA reads TGTGCCACCGATGGGGGGGTAGGGGAGACCCAGTACTTC. This translates into CATDGGVGETQYF. This rearrangement joins TRBV30 to TRBJ2-5; TRBD2 matches at 7 bases. The ends lost 8 bases at V and 5 bases at J; junction bases unmatched: 11. The CDR3 is made up of 13 amino acids. Germline V gene lookup returns CDR1 GTSNPN and CDR2 SVGIG (reference sequence).

CDR3 region: CASRPTGVQPQHF. For the CDR3, the DNA is TGTGCCAGTAGACCAACAGGGGTTCAGCCCCAGCATTTT. The rearrangement links TRBV19 to TRBJ1-5; TRBD1 aligns across 7 bases. V was pared by 6 bases and J by 6 bases, with 5 bases of the junction left unmatched. CDR3 length equals 13 residues. Per germline, CDR1 LNHDA and CDR2 SQIVND (reference sequence). Drawing the rest from reference TRBV19 and TRBJ1-5, the complete variable domain is DGGITQSPKYLFRKEGQNVTLSCEQNLNHDAMYWYRQDPGQGLRLIYYSQIVNDFQKGDIAEGYSVSREKKESFPLTVTSAQKNPTAFYLCASRPTGVQPQHFGDGTRLSIL.

The chain joins TRBV9 to TRBJ1-5; D uncertain. Trimming removed 5 bases at V and 2 bases at J, with 11 bases between. The CDR3 contains 14 residues. Germline V gene lookup returns CDR1 SGDLS and CDR2 YYNGEE. The CDR3 here is CASSPDSGNQPQHF. CDR3 nucleotide sequence: TGTGCCAGCAGTCCGGACTCGGGCAATCAGCCCCAGCATTTT.